The sequence of this T cell receptor (beta chain) was determined in a study of blood T cell repertoires in COVID-19. Across the whole study: Italy, Spain and the United States were the sources of the convalescent and acute COVID-19 samples. In each case, the material was cDNA or gDNA derived from T cells, B-cell-depleted T cells, or PBMCs.

Original analysis: Estimated nucleated cell counts came from reference gene primer amplification. The assay was immunoSEQ multiplex PCR, and TCRdb's table has in-frame clones only and misses some. The DNA was the basis for D and trimming; V, J and clone size are from that table. The sample yields approximately 70,000 clones, around 89% seen once. Germline CDR1 reads SGHRS; CDR2 reads YFSETQ. V was clipped by 1 base and J by 2 bases; unmatched bases: 2. This CDR3 region has 15 residues. This sequence originates from a woman in her sixties or seventies with acute or convalescent COVID-19. Sequences were obtained from peripheral blood. The chain is built from TRBV5-1 and TRBJ2-1, with 8 bases lining up with TRBD2. CDR3 DNA: TGCGCCAGCAGCTTGACTAGCGGAACCTACAATGAGCAGTTCTTC. It specifies CASSLTSGTYNEQFF.